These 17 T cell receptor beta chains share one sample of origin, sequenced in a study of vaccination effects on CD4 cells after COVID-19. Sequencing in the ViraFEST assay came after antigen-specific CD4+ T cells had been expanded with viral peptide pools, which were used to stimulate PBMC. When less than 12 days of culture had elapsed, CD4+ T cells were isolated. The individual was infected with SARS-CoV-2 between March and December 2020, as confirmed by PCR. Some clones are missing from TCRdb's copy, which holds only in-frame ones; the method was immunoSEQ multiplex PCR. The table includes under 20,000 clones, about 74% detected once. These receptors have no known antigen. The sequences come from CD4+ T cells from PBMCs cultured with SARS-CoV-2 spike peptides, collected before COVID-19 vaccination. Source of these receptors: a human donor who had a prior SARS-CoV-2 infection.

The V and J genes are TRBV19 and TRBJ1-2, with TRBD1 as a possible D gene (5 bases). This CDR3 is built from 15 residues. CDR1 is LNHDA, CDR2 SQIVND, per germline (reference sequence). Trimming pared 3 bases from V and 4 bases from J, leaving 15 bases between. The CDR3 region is CASSINGGSIYGYTF. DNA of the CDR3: TGTGCCAGTAGTATTAATGGGGGTTCGATCTATGGCTACACCTTC.

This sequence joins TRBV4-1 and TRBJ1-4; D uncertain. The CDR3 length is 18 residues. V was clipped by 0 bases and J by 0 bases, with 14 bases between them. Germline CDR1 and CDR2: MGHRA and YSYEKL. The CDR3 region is CASSQDPLAGTTNEKLFF. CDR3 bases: TGCGCCAGCAGCCAAGATCCTCTTGCGGGGACAACTAATGAAAAACTGTTTTTT.

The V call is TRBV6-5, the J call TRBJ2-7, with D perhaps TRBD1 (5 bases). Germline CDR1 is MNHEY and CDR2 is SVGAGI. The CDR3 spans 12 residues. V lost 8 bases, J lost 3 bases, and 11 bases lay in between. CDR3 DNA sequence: TGTGCCAGCGGCAGGGCGCTCTACGAGCAGTACTTC. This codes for CASGRALYEQYF.

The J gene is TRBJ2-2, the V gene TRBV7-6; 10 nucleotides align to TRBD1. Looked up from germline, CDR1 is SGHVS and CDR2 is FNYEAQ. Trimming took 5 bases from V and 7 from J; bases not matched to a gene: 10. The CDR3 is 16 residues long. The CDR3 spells CASSRNRQGASGELFF. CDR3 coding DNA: TGTGCCAGCAGCCGAAACCGACAGGGGGCTAGCGGGGAGCTGTTTTTT.

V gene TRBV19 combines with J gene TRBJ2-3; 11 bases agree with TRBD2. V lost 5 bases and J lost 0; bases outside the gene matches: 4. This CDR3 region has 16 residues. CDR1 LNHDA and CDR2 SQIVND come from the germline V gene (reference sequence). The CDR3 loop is CASSFRTSGSTDTQYF. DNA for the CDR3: TGTGCCAGTAGTTTCAGGACTAGCGGGAGCACAGATACGCAGTATTTT.

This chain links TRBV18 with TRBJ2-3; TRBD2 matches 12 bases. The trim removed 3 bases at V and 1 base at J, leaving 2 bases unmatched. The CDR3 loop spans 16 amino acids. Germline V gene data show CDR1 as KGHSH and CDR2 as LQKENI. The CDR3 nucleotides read TGTGCCAGCTCACCGCGGACTAGCGGGGGCACAGATACGCAGTATTTT. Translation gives CASSPRTSGGTDTQYF. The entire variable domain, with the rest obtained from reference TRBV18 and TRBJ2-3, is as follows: NAGVMQNPRHLVRRRGQEARLRCSPMKGHSHVYWYRQLPEEGLKFMVYLQKENIIDESGMPKERFSAEFPKEGPSILRIQQVVRGDSAAYFCASSPRTSGGTDTQYFGPGTRLTVL.

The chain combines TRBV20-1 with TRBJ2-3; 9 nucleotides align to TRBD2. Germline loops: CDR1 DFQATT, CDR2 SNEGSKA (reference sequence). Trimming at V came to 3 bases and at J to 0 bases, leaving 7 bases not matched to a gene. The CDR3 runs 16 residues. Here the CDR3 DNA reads TGCAGTGCTAGTGGGCTAGCGGGATCTAGCACAGATACGCAGTATTTT. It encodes CSASGLAGSSTDTQYF.

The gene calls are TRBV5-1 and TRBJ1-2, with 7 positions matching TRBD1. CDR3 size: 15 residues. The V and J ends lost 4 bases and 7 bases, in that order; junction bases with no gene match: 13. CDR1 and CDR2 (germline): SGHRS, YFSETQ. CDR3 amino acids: CASSLDVVTGSGYTF. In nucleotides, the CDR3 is TGCGCCAGCAGCCTGGATGTAGTGACAGGGAGTGGCTACACCTTC.

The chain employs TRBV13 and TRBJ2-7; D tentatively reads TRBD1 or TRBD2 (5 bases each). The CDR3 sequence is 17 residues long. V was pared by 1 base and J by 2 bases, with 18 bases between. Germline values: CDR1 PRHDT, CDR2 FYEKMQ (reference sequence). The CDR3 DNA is TGTGCCAGCAGCTTAGTGGGACCCGGGGCCCTGACCTACGAGCAGTACTTC. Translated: CASSLVGPGALTYEQYF.

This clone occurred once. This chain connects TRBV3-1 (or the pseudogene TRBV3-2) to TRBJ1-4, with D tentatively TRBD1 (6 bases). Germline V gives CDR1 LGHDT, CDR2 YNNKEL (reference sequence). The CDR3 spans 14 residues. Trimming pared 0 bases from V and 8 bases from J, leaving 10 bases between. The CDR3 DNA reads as TGTGCCAGCAGCCAAGAGGGGGCTCGGGAAAAACTGTTTTTT. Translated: CASSQEGAREKLFF.

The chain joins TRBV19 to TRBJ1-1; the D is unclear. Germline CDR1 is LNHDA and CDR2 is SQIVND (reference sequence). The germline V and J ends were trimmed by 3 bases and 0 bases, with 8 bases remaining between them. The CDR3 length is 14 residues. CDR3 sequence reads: CASSMGLMNTEAFF. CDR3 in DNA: TGTGCCAGTAGTATGGGCCTCATGAACACTGAAGCTTTCTTT.

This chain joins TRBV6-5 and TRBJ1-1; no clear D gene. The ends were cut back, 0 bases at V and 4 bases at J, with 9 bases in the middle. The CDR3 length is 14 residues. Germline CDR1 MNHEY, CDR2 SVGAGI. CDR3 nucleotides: TGTGCCAGCAGTTACTCAGGGATAGGCACTGAAGCTTTCTTT. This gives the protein CASSYSGIGTEAFF.

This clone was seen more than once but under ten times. CDR3 in DNA: TGTGCCAGCAGCTCGCCGAACACCGGGGAGCTGTTTTTT. Protein sequence: CASSSPNTGELFF. The rearrangement links TRBV7-3 to TRBJ2-2; D is ambiguous. CDR1 is SGHTA, CDR2 FQGTGA, per germline. This CDR3 contains 13 residues. Between the trimmed V and J ends, which lost 4 bases and 0 bases, there was a span of 3 bases.

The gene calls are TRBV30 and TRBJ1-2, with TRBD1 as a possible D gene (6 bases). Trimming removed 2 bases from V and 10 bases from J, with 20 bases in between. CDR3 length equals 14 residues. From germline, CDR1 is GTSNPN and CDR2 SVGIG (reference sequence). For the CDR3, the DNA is TGTGCCTGGAGTCCAACGGGGGCCCAGTCAGACTACACCTTC. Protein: CAWSPTGAQSDYTF.

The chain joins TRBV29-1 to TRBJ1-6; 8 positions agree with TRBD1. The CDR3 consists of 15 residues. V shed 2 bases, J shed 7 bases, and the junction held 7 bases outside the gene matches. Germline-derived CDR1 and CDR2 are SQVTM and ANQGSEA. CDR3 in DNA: TGCAGCGTTGAACCCCTGACAGGGGCGAATTCACCCCTCCACTTT. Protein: CSVEPLTGANSPLHF.

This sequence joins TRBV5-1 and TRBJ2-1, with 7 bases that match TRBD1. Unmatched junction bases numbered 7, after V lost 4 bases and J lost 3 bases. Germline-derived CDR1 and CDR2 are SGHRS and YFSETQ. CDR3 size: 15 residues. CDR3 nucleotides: TGCGCCAGCAGCCCCCCGGGACAGATCTACAATGAGCAGTTCTTC. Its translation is CASSPPGQIYNEQFF. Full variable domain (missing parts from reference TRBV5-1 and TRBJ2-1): KAGVTQTPRYLIKTRGQQVTLSCSPISGHRSVSWYQQTPGQGLQFLFEYFSETQRNKGNFPGRFSGRQFSNSRSEMNVSTLELGDSALYLCASSPPGQIYNEQFFGPGTRLTVL.

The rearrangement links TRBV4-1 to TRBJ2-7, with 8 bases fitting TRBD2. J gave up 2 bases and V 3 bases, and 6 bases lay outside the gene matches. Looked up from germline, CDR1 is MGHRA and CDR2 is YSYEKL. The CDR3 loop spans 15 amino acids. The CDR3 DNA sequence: TGCGCCAGCAGCCAGCCGACTAGCGCGACCTACGAGCAGTACTTC. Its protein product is CASSQPTSATYEQYF.